Sequencing of this TCR beta chain was carried out in a study of breast tumors, draining lymph nodes, adjacent tissues. General study points: That most tumor T cells come from lymph nodes remained unproven.

CDR3 length: 14 amino acids. Germline V gene sequence: CDR1 MNHNS, CDR2 SASEGT. The V and J ends lost 4 bases and 6 bases, in that order; junction bases with no gene match: 6. Breast cancer patients provided tissue from their axillary draining lymph nodes. Via MiXCR, TCRdb re-called the multiplex PCR reads, giving one row per CDR3 protein. The sample has around 130,000 distinct CDR3 sequences; roughly 20% are singletons. This clonotype was observed a few times. As yet, its antigen is unknown. The clonotype was recovered from a female donor with breast cancer. Some clones in this sample may be carry-over from other donors' samples. Input material: axillary lymph node tissue. The V and J genes are TRBV6-1 and TRBJ2-1, with TRBD1 matching over 7 bases. For the CDR3, the DNA is TGTGCCAGCAGTGCCCACAGGGGCCCCAATGAGCAGTTCTTC. Protein: CASSAHRGPNEQFF.